This T cell receptor (beta chain) originates from a study of blood T cell repertoires in COVID-19. Study information: Material from acute and convalescent COVID-19 was sourced from the United States, Italy and Spain.

As processed by the authors: Reference gene primer amplification yielded estimated nucleated cell counts. Produced via immunoSEQ multiplex PCR; TCRdb's table is partial and in-frame only. From that table come the V and J calls and clone size; the DNA was used to work out D and trimming. The data show about 250,000 clones, about 85% seen once. Germline values: CDR1 MNHEY, CDR2 SVGEGT. V lost 6 bases and J 4 bases, leaving 22 bases between the germline ends. This CDR3 spans 17 amino acids. Seattle's enrolled individuals joined amid active infection and were then monitored longitudinally. The V gene is TRBV6-2 or TRBV6-3, the J gene TRBJ2-1; weak D call: TRBD2 (5 bases). The specimen was peripheral blood. This TCR came from a human donor with COVID-19, enrolled during active disease. The donor label of this sample is uncertain. The CDR3 DNA is TGTGCCAGCAGCAGACCTACGAGGGCCATAATTTACAATGAGCAGTTCTTC. Translation gives CASSRPTRAIIYNEQFF.